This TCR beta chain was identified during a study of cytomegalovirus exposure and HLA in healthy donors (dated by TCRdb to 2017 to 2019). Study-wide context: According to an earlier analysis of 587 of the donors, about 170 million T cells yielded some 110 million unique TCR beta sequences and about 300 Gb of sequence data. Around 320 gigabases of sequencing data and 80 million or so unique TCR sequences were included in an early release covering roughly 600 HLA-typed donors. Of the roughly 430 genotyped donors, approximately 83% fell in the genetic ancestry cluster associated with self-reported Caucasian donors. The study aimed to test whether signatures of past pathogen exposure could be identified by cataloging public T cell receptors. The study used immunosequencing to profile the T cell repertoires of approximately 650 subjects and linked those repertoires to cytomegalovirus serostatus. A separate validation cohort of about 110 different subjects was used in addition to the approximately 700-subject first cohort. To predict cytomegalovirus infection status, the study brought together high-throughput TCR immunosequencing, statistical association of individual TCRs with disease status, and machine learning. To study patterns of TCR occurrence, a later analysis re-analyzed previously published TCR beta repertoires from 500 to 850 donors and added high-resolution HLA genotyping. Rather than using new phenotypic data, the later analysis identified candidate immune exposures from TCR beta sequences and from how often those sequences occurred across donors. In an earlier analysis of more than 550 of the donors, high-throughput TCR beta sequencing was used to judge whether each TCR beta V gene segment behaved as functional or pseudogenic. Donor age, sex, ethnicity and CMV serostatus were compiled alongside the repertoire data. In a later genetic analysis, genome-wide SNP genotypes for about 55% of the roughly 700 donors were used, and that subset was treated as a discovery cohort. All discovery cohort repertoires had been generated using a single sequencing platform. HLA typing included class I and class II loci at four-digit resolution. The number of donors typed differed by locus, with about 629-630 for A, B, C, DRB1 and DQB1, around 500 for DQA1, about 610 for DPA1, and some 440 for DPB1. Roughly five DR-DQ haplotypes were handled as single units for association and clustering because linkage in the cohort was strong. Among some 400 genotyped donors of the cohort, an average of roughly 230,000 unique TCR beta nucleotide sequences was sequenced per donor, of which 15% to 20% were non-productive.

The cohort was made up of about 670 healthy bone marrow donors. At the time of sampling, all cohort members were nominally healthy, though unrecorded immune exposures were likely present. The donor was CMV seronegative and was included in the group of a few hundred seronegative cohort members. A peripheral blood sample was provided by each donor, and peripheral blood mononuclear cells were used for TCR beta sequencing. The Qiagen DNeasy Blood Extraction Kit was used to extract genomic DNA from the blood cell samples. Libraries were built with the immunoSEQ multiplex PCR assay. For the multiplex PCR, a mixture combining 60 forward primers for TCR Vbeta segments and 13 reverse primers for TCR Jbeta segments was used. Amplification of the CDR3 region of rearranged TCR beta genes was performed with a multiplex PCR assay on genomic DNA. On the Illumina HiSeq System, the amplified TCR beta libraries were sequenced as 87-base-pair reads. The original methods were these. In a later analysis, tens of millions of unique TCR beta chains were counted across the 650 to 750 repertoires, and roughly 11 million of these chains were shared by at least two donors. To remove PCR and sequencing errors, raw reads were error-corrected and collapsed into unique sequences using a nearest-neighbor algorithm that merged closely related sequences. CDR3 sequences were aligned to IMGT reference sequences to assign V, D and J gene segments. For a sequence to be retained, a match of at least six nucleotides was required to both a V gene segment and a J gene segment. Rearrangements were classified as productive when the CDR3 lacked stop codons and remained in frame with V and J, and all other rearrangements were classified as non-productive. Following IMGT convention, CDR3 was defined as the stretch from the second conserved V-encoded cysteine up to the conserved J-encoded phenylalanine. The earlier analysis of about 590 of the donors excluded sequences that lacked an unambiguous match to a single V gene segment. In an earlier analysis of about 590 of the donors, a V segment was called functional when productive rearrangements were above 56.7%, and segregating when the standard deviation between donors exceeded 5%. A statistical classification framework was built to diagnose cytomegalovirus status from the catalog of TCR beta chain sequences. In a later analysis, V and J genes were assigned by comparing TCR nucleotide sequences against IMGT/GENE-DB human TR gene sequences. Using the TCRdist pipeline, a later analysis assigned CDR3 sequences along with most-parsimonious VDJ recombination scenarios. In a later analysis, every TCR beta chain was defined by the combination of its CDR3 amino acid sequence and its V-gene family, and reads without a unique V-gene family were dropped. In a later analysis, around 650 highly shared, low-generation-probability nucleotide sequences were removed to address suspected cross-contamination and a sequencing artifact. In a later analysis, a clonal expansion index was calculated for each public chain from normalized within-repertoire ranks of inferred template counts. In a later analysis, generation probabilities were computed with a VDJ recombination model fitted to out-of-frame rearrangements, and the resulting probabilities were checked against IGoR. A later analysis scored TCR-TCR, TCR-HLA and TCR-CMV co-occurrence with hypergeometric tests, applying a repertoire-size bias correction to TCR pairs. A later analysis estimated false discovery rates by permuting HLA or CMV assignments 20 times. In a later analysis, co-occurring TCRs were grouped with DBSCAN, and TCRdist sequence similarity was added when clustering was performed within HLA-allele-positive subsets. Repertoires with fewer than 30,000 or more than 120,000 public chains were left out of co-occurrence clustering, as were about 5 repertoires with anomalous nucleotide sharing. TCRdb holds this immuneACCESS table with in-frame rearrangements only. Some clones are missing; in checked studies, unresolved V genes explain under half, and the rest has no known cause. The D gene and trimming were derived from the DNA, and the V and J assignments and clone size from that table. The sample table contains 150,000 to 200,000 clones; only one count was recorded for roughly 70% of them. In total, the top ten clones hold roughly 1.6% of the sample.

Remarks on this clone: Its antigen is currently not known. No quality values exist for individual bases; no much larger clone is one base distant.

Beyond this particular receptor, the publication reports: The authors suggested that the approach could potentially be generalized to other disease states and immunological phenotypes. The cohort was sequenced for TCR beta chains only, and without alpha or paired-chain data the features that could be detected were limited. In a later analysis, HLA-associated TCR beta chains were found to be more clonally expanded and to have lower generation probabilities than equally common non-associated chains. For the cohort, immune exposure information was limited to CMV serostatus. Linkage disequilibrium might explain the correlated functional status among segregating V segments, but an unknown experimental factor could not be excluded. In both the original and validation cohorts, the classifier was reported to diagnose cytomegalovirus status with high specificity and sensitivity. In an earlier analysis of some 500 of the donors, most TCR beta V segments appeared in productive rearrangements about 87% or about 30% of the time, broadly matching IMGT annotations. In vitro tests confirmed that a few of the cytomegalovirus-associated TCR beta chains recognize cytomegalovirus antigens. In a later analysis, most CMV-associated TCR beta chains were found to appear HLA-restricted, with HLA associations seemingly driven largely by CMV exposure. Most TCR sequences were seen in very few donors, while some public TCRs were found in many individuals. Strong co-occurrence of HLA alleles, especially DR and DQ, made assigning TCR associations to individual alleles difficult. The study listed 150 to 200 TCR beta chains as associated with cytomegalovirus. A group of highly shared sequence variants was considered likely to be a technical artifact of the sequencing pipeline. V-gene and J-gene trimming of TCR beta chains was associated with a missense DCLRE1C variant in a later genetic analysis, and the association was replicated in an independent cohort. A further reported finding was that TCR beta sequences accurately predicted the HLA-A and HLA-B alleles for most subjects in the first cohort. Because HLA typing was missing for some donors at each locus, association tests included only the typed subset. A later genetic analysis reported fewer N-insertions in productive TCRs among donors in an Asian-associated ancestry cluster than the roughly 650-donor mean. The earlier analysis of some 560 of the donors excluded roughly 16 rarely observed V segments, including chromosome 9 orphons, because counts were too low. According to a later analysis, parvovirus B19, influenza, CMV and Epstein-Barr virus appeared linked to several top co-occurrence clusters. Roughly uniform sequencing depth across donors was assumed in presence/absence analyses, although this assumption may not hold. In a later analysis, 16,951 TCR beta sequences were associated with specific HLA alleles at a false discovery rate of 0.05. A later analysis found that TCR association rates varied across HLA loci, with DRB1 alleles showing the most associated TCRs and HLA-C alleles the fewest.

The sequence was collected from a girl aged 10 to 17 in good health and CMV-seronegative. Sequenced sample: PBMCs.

In nucleotides, the sequence is TGTGCCAGCAGGACCAGGACAGGTGGGGACACTGAAGCTTTCTTT. Its protein is CASRTRTGGDTEAFF. The rearrangement joined TRBV6-5 to TRBJ1-1, with 7 bases in between that match TRBD1. CDR1 MNHEY and CDR2 SVGAGI were looked up in the germline V gene. Germline trimming amounts to 6 bases on V and 3 bases on J, with 10 as the count of junction bases outside the gene matches. From the cysteine up to the phenylalanine, the CDR3 has a length of 15 residues. The sequence is cut down to CDR3 DNA, 45 bases in frame from base 1.